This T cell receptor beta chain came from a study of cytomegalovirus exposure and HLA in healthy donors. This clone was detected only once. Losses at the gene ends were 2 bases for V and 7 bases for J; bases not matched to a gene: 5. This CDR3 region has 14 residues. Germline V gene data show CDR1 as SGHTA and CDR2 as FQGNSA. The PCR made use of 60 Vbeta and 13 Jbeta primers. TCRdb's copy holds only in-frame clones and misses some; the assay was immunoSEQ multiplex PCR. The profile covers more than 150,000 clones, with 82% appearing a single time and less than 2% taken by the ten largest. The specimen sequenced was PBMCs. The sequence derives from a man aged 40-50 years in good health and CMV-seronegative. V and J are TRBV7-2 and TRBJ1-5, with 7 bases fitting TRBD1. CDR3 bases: TGTGCCAGCAGCTTAAGGCAGGGGGAACAGCCCCAGCATTTT. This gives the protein CASSLRQGEQPQHF.